The 2 T cell receptor beta chains listed next were all sequenced from one sample in a study of shared T cell receptors in the human thymus. Sequencing used immunoSEQ multiplex PCR; TCRdb keeps in-frame clones, though not all of them. The repertoire holds approximately 660,000 clones, with roughly 90% as singletons. A further study also used this sample, focusing on human thymus T cells.

Sequencing input: thymocytes. The receptor source for this set is a boy under two years old with a congenital heart defect.

This chain links TRBV5-5 with TRBJ1-2; D is unresolved. Trimming left V 0 bases short and J 4 bases short, with 16 bases between. The CDR3 totals 16 residues. Germline loops: CDR1 SGHKS, CDR2 YYEKEE (reference sequence). The CDR3 loop is CASSLAHSTAGYGYTF. The CDR3, as DNA: TGTGCCAGCAGCTTGGCCCATAGTACGGCAGGCTATGGCTACACCTTC.

The chain carries TRBV20-1 and TRBJ2-2; D not resolved. The CDR3 totals 11 residues. Germline CDR1 reads DFQATT; CDR2 reads SNEGSKA (reference sequence). The V gene lost 1 base and the J gene lost 7 bases, with 4 bases spanning the gap. The CDR3: CSARARGELFF. CDR3 bases: TGCAGTGCTAGAGCTCGCGGGGAGCTGTTTTTT.